Listed below are T cell receptor beta chains from one sample, sequenced in a study of blood T cell repertoires in COVID-19. The repertoire was sequenced with immunoSEQ multiplex PCR; TCRdb's copy has only in-frame clones and lacks some. The sample consists of about 360,000 clones, more than 75% of them appearing once. The sequenced material came from peripheral blood. These receptors all stem from a human donor in a cohort sampled during active COVID-19. Each CDR3 is given with its conserved first and last residue. Fields, in order: J gene, V gene, CDR3 protein.

TRBJ2-1	TRBV10-3	CAISESSHSFGNEQFF
TRBJ2-1	TRBV28	CASSQGGSYYNEQFF
TRBJ2-7	TRBV19	CASSITTSGSYEQYF
TRBJ2-7	TRBV2	CASRFTSGSDEQYF
TRBJ2-1	TRBV30	CAWRGRGSYNEQFF
TRBJ2-5	TRBV27	CASSLGTGVQETQYF
TRBJ2-3	TRBV25-1	CASSEGLGGTSTDTQYF
TRBJ2-7	TRBV7-2	CASSCARETPGLHF
TRBJ2-5	TRBV5-1	CASSLRVGREETQYF
TRBJ1-1	TRBV18	CASQGGTEAFF
TRBJ1-4	TRBV5-6	CASSSGQLTTNEKLFF
TRBJ2-2	TRBV6-5	CASSYEGLNTGELFF
TRBJ2-7	TRBV5-1	CASSLLQGGYEQYF
TRBJ2-5	TRBV7-2	CASSWSDRETQYF
TRBJ1-5	TRBV19	CASNKHLSNQPQHF
TRBJ2-3	TRBV6-4	CASSEEGGGTDTQYF
TRBJ2-3	TRBV9	CASSVGGVGTQYF
TRBJ2-3	TRBV11-2	CASSSAEGDTQYF
TRBJ2-7	TRBV7-9	CASSFSQGTYEQYF
TRBJ1-6	TRBV28	CASISVLNSPLHF
TRBJ2-3	TRBV5-4	CASSSRDMPDTQYF
TRBJ2-5	TRBV19	CASSLRGEVETQYF
TRBJ1-4	TRBV11-2	CASSLNTGFGKLFF
TRBJ1-5	TRBV6-5	CASSYTPGNQPQHF
TRBJ1-1	TRBV28	CASSADRGLENTEAFF
TRBJ2-1	TRBV5-5	CASSLDQGSYNEQFF
TRBJ2-2	TRBV7-6	CASSPTIRDTGELFF
TRBJ2-2	TRBV19	CATSQGTGEGAGELFF
TRBJ2-2	TRBV19	CASSATSGVAGGELFF
TRBJ2-7	TRBV11-2	CASSFQTGATIEQYF
TRBJ2-5	TRBV11-3	CASSLGGLAMETQYF
TRBJ2-7	TRBV27	CASRSGGTGVYEQYF
TRBJ2-2	TRBV4-2	CASSQDREGSTGELFF
TRBJ1-2	TRBV5-4	CASSLGPGSVGIGGYTF
TRBJ2-3	TRBV11-2	CASSLAGGVDTQYF
TRBJ1-5	TRBV10-2	CASSEGARQPQHF
TRBJ1-5	TRBV4-2	CASSQSGTGGISNQPQHF
TRBJ1-1	TRBV29-1	CSVDPTGNTEAFF
TRBJ2-3	TRBV27	CASSPDRKDTQYF
TRBJ2-5	TRBV5-6	CASSDTGGGETQYF
TRBJ2-7	TRBV6-5	CASSQAGANYEQYF
TRBJ2-1	TRBV5-1	CASRTGSPGLGEHEQFF
TRBJ2-2	TRBV7-3	CASSSRDRSTGELFF
TRBJ2-5	TRBV19	CASSGSGRGETQYF
TRBJ1-2	TRBV18	CASSPADPPGIYGYTF
TRBJ2-5	TRBV9	CASSVGSGGEETQYF
TRBJ2-5	TRBV27	CASSLRAGTRETQYF
TRBJ1-3	TRBV5-1	CASSLSSRDGNTIYF
TRBJ2-1	TRBV7-2	CASSLLSGSYNEQFF
TRBJ1-3	TRBV7-3	CASSAGPGNTIYF
TRBJ2-3	TRBV18	CASSPGQGGADTQYF
TRBJ2-5	TRBV15	CATSRGAAGGPGTQYF
TRBJ1-6	TRBV28	CASSLLQGVDSPLHF
TRBJ1-6	TRBV7-9	CASSLGRSNSPLHF